The 13 T cell receptor beta chains presented below share a single source sample, sequenced in a study of regulatory and conventional T cells in RAG deficiency. TCRdb keeps only in-frame clones here, not all; method: immunoSEQ multiplex PCR. This table has more than 20,000 clones, around 97% appearing once. Blood CD4+ CD25-low CD127-high conventional T cells supplied the genomic DNA template. In addition, the sample was reused for a study of regulatory T cells. That report adds: Amplification used 52 TRBV primers and 13 TRBJ primers.

The specimen sequenced was CD25- CD4+ T cells sorted from blood. The receptors were sampled from a human donor in good health.

V gene TRBV7-3 combines with J gene TRBJ1-1; 9 bases are a match to TRBD1. V shed 5 bases, J shed 3 bases, and the junction held 10 bases outside the gene matches. CDR1 and CDR2 from the germline V gene are SGHTA and FQGTGA. There are 16 residues in the CDR3. The CDR3 DNA reads TGTGCCAGCAGCCACTACAGGGGGCGACGGGACACTGAAGCTTTCTTT. Translated: CASSHYRGRRDTEAFF.

This rearrangement joins TRBV5-1 to TRBJ1-4, with 12 bases fitting TRBD1. From germline, CDR1 is SGHRS and CDR2 YFSETQ. The CDR3 spans 16 residues. Trimming removed 0 bases from V and 7 bases from J; junction bases left unmatched: 4. As DNA, the CDR3 is TGCGCCAGCAGCTTGGTGGGACAGGGGGCCGGTGAAAAACTGTTTTTT. Translated, it gives CASSLVGQGAGEKLFF.

The chain is built from TRBV27 and TRBJ2-7, with D possibly TRBD1 on 7 matching bases. With 6 bases removed from V and 2 bases from J, the gap between germline ends came to 14 bases. Germline V lookup: CDR1 MNHEY, CDR2 SMNVEV (reference sequence). This CDR3 comprises 14 residues. For the CDR3, the DNA is TGTGCCAGCAGCCCGGGGGACAGAGCCTACGAGCAGTACTTC. As protein: CASSPGDRAYEQYF.

V and J are TRBV7-9 and TRBJ1-2; 7 bases fit TRBD1. V shed 4 bases and J 5 bases; nucleotides not matched to a gene: 7. The CDR3 is 14 amino acids. Germline V gene data show CDR1 as SEHNR and CDR2 as FQNEAQ (reference sequence). The CDR3 region has the DNA TGTGCCAGCAGCTCTACAGGGGCGGCGTATGGCTACACCTTC. This codes for CASSSTGAAYGYTF.

This chain joins TRBV5-1 and TRBJ1-1, with 9 bases matching TRBD1. Trimming cost V 6 bases and J 10 bases; bases outside gene matches: 13. The germline V gene encodes CDR1 SGHRS and CDR2 YFSETQ. This CDR3 is 14 amino acids long. The DNA of the CDR3 is TGCGCCAGCAAAAAGCTACAGGACAGGGGTGGAGCTTTCTTT. The encoded protein is CASKKLQDRGGAFF. Supplemented by reference TRBV5-1 and TRBJ1-1, the full variable domain reads KAGVTQTPRYLIKTRGQQVTLSCSPISGHRSVSWYQQTPGQGLQFLFEYFSETQRNKGNFPGRFSGRQFSNSRSEMNVSTLELGDSALYLCASKKLQDRGGAFFGQGTRLTVV.

This chain connects TRBV7-3 to TRBJ2-1; 9 bases fit TRBD1. J was trimmed by 8 bases and V by 5 bases; bases with no gene match: 4. CDR3 length: 13 residues. Per germline, CDR1 SGHTA and CDR2 FQGTGA. The CDR3 DNA is TGTGCCAGCAGCCCGGACAGGGGCGATGAGCAGTTCTTC. Encoded protein: CASSPDRGDEQFF.

The chain has TRBV11-3 and TRBJ2-1; D is ambiguous. V was clipped by 1 base and J by 6 bases, with 7 bases between them. The CDR3 is 13 residues long. CDR1 is SGHNT, CDR2 YENEEA, per germline. The CDR3 nucleotides read TGTGCCAGCAGCTTAGCGGGTGGCAATGAGCAGTTCTTC. Protein product: CASSLAGGNEQFF.

V gene TRBV7-9 combines with J gene TRBJ1-1, with TRBD1 as a possible D gene (6 bases). The CDR3 contains 16 residues. CDR1 and CDR2 (germline): SEHNR, FQNEAQ (reference sequence). V gave up 1 base and J gave up 1 base, with 13 bases separating them. The CDR3 loop reads CASSLGVGTTNTEAFF. DNA of the CDR3: TGTGCCAGCAGCTTAGGCGTAGGGACAACGAACACTGAAGCTTTCTTT.

This chain connects TRBV7-7 to TRBJ1-4, with 8 bases matching TRBD1. CDR1 is SSHAT and CDR2 is FNYEAQ in the germline V gene (reference sequence). V lost 5 bases, J lost 10 bases, and 3 bases stayed unmatched. The length of the CDR3 is 12 residues. DNA of the CDR3: TGTGCCAGCAGCCCAGGACAGGGAAAACTGTTTTTT. Protein: CASSPGQGKLFF.

The genes are TRBV18 and TRBJ1-4, with TRBD1 matching over 9 bases. CDR3 length: 15 amino acids. Losses at the gene ends were 0 bases for V and 8 bases for J; bases not matched to a gene: 4. Germline V lookup: CDR1 KGHSH, CDR2 LQKENI. CDR3 loop: CASSPPDRGKEKLFF. In DNA, the CDR3 is TGTGCCAGCTCACCACCCGACAGGGGGAAGGAAAAACTGTTTTTT.

This chain links TRBV30 with TRBJ1-4; 9 nucleotides line up with TRBD1. With 7 bases clipped from V and 3 bases from J, the junction kept 12 bases outside the gene matches. Looked up from germline, CDR1 is GTSNPN and CDR2 is SVGIG (reference sequence). The CDR3 has 16 amino acids. CDR3 amino acids: CASGTGKIRANEKLFF. The CDR3, as DNA: TGTGCCTCCGGGACAGGGAAGATTAGGGCTAATGAAAAACTGTTTTTT.

The chain joins TRBV28 to TRBJ1-2; D uncertain. Trimming stripped 8 bases from V and 2 bases from J, with 9 bases between. This CDR3 has 12 residues. The V gene's germline CDR1 is MDHEN and CDR2 SYDVKM. The CDR3 DNA is TGTGCCAGCCTCGATAGCAACTATGGCTACACCTTC. It is translated as CASLDSNYGYTF.

This clone was found once. The chain has TRBV5-6 and TRBJ2-1, with 9 nucleotides matching TRBD2. In germline, CDR1 is SGHDT, CDR2 YYEEEE. Trimming took 3 bases from V and 4 from J; bases not matched to a gene: 8. The CDR3 spans 16 residues. The DNA of the CDR3 is TGTGCCAGCAGCTCGACTCGACTAGCGGCGTACAATGAGCAGTTCTTC. It translates to CASSSTRLAAYNEQFF. The full variable domain, its missing parts supplied by reference TRBV5-6 and TRBJ2-1, is DAGVTQSPTHLIKTRGQQVTLRCSPKSGHDTVSWYQQALGQGPQFIFQYYEEEERQRGNFPDRFSGHQFPNYSSELNVNALLLGDSALYLCASSSTRLAAYNEQFFGPGTRLTVL.